This TCR beta chain was identified in a study of technical replicates of blood from four donors. The method was immunoSEQ multiplex PCR; TCRdb's version includes in-frame clones alone and lacks a portion of them. The data hold fewer than 80,000 clones, with around 92% observed a single time. Germline CDR1 MGHRA, CDR2 YSYEKL. V dropped 1 base and J dropped 0 bases, with 28 bases sitting between them. The CDR3 spans 22 residues. Sample: PBMCs. This clonotype was sampled from a human donor in good health. Some clones in this sample may be carry-over from other donors' samples. V gene TRBV4-1 combines with J gene TRBJ1-5; D is perhaps TRBD1 (6 bases). The CDR3, as DNA: TGCGCCAGCAGCCAAGTCCCAAGCTTCCAGGGGCGCGGATCTTATAGCAATCAGCCCCAGCATTTT. It encodes CASSQVPSFQGRGSYSNQPQHF.